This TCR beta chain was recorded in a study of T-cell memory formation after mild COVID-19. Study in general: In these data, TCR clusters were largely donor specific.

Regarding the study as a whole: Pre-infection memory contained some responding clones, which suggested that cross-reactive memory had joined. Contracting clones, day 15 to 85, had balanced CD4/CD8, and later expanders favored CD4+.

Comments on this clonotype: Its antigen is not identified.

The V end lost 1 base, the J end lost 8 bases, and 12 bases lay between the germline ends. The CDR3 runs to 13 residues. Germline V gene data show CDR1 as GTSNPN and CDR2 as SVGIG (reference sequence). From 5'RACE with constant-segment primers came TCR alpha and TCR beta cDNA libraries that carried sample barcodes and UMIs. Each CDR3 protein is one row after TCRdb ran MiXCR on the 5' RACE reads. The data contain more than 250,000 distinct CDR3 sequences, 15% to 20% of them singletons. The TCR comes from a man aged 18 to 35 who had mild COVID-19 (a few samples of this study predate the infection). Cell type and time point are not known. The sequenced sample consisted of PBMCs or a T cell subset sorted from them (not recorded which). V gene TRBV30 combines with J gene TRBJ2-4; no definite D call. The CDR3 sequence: CAWSADATDIQYF. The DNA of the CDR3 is TGTGCCTGGAGTGCGGACGCCACGGACATTCAGTACTTC.